The clone carrying this T cell receptor (beta chain) occurred many times. RNA transcripts gave rise to amplified TCR beta CDR3 regions. HTBI primers were used for first-round RT-PCR of the TCR CDR3. TCRdb reprocessed the multiplex PCR reads via MiXCR and lists one record per CDR3 protein. Of 350,000 or so distinct CDR3 sequences in the sample, roughly 18% were seen once. The sample belongs to a study of T cells in Graves' hyperthyroidism and ophthalmopathy. V trimming: 5 bases; J trimming: 8 bases; junction bases outside the gene matches: 8. Germline CDR1 is LNHNV and CDR2 is YYDKDF (reference sequence). The CDR3 consists of 14 residues.

Material for sequencing was blood. This sequence originates from a woman between 45 and 65 years old with Graves' hyperthyroidism. The V gene is TRBV15, the J gene TRBJ2-1, with TRBD1 matching over 8 bases. CDR3 nucleotides: TGTGCCACCAGCGGGGGACAGGATTTCGATGAGCAGTTCTTC. As protein: CATSGGQDFDEQFF.